The 12 T cell receptor beta chains below were found in one sample sequenced in a study of T cells after yellow fever vaccination (dated by TCRdb to about 2019). The sample's treatment or condition label, decoded: live attenuated yellow fever vaccine strain. Library preparation was by 5' RACE. The run used an Illumina NovaSeq 6000. The public reads were reanalyzed by TCRdb: fastp trimming at Q25, MiXCR alignment, in-frame beta chains only. Identical CDR3 proteins give one entry, which carries the most common genes and DNA. This sample gives a few hundred thousand distinct CDR3 sequences in total; around 20% of them show up just once. 15% to 20% of the sample belongs to the ten largest clones. The sample consisted of PBMCs, taken before the yellow fever booster vaccination. All receptors derive from a man between 18 and 35 years old who received the YFV17D yellow fever vaccine.

The CDR3 is CASSPITKGYGYTF. CDR3 sequence (DNA): TGCGCCAGCAGCCCTATTACAAAGGGATATGGCTACACCTTC. The rearrangement joins TRBV5-1 to TRBJ1-2; no clear D. Germline loops: CDR1 SGHRS, CDR2 YFSETQ. The CDR3 extends over 14 amino acids. Trimming removed 4 bases from V and 5 bases from J, with 15 bases in between.

The chain carries TRBV9 and TRBJ1-2; a weak D match, TRBD1 (5 bases). In germline, CDR1 is SGDLS, CDR2 YYNGEE. With 0 bases removed from V and 7 bases from J, the gap between germline ends came to 10 bases. This CDR3 comprises 13 residues. The CDR3 spells CASSVGTGVGYTF. The DNA for the CDR3 is TGTGCCAGCAGCGTAGGTACAGGTGTTGGCTACACCTTC.

This clonotype was counted many times. CDR3: CASSPRSSGSGGETQYF. DNA of the CDR3: TGCGCCAGCAGCCCCAGATCTTCAGGCAGCGGAGGAGAGACCCAGTACTTC. The chain joins TRBV4-1 to TRBJ2-5; D is perhaps TRBD2 (5 bases). Germline V lookup: CDR1 MGHRA, CDR2 YSYEKL. V was cut by 4 bases and J by 4 bases, with 22 bases left in between. The CDR3 runs 17 residues.

The gene calls are TRBV6-6 and TRBJ1-5; D gene uncertain. CDR1 is MNHNY, CDR2 SVGAGI, per germline (reference sequence). The CDR3 loop spans 14 amino acids. Trimming removed 6 bases from V and 0 bases from J, with 9 bases in between. CDR3 DNA sequence: TGTGCCAGCAGGCCTCCAAATAGCAATCAGCCCCAGCATTTT. Its translation: CASRPPNSNQPQHF.

This clonotype was picked up many times. The chain combines TRBV5-1 with TRBJ2-3; possibly TRBD1 for D (6 bases). Per the germline V gene, CDR1 is SGHRS and CDR2 is YFSETQ. The CDR3 covers 16 residues. The V end was cut by 0 bases, the J end by 3 bases, with 14 bases between. The CDR3 coding sequence is TGCGCCAGCAGCTTGGGACAGGTAACCGGGACAGATACGCAGTATTTT. Its protein is CASSLGQVTGTDTQYF.

The J gene is TRBJ2-5, the V gene TRBV18, with D hard to call. Trimming pared 1 base from V and 1 base from J, leaving 10 bases between. The germline CDR1 and CDR2 sequences are KGHSH and LQKENI. The CDR3 is 15 amino acids. The CDR3: CASSPLPRTQETQYF. The CDR3 DNA reads TGTGCCAGCTCACCACTTCCCAGGACCCAAGAGACCCAGTACTTC.

The genes are TRBV7-8 and TRBJ1-5; possible D gene TRBD1, 5 bases. The germline V gene has CDR1 SGHVS and CDR2 FQNEAQ. The ends were cut back, 5 bases at V and 6 bases at J, with 20 bases in the middle. The CDR3 sequence is 16 residues long. CDR3 DNA: TGTGCCAGCAGCCCTCAAGGGGCAGGGAAGGGTCAGCCCCAGCATTTT. Protein: CASSPQGAGKGQPQHF.

The chain couples TRBV12-3 or TRBV12-4 to TRBJ2-3, with a possible D match to TRBD1 (6 bases). CDR3 length equals 12 residues. The V end lost 6 bases, the J end lost 11 bases, and 15 bases lay between the germline ends. The CDR3 DNA follows: TGTGCCAGCAGCTCACAGGGAGAGAAGCAGTATTTT. Its protein product is CASSSQGEKQYF.

The table lists this clonotype with a few counts. V and J are TRBV20-1 and TRBJ2-1, with 10 nucleotides matching TRBD2. This CDR3 is 13 amino acids long. Per germline, CDR1 DFQATT and CDR2 SNEGSKA (reference sequence). The CDR3 DNA reads TGCACTGCGGTTCTAGCGGGGGCCAATGAGCAGTTCTTC. Its translation: CTAVLAGANEQFF.

V usage is TRBV5-4 and J usage is TRBJ2-2; no clear D gene. The V end was cut by 5 bases, the J end by 1 base, with 6 bases between. Germline V CDR1 and CDR2: SGHNT, YYREEE (reference sequence). This CDR3 has 13 amino acids. The DNA for the CDR3 is TGTGCCAGCAGTCCGGAGAACACCGGGGAGCTGTTTTTT. Translation: CASSPENTGELFF. Complete variable domain (other parts from reference TRBV5-4 and TRBJ2-2): ETGVTQSPTHLIKTRGQQVTLRCSSQSGHNTVSWYQQALGQGPQFIFQYYREEENGRGNFPPRFSGLQFPNYSSELNVNALELDDSALYLCASSPENTGELFFGEGSRLTVL.

The sample holds a few counts of this clonotype. The CDR3 region has the DNA TGTGCCTGGAGTGTCGGCCGCGGGCAAGCTTTCTTT. Its protein is CAWSVGRGQAFF. J is TRBJ1-1 and V is TRBV30; no definite D call. Germline V gene sequence: CDR1 GTSNPN, CDR2 SVGIG (reference sequence). The CDR3 runs 12 residues. V lost 0 bases to trimming and J lost 9 bases, with 11 bases between them.

The chain combines TRBV4-3 with TRBJ1-4; D remains unclear. The V gene lost 1 base and the J gene lost 7 bases, with 13 bases spanning the gap. The CDR3 has 15 amino acids. Germline lookup yields CDR1 LGHNA and CDR2 YSLEER. CDR3 in amino acids: CASSQGRHHLEKLFF. The CDR3 region has the DNA TGCGCCAGCAGCCAAGGACGACACCACCTTGAAAAACTGTTTTTT.